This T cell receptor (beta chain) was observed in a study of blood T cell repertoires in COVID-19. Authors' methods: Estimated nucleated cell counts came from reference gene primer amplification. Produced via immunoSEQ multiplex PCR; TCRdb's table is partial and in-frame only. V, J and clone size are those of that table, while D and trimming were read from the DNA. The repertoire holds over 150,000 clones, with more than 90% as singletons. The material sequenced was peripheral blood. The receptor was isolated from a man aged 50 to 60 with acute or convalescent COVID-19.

The CDR3 reads CASSLRGEQYF. Written as DNA, the CDR3 is TGTGCCAGCAGCCTACGGGGCGAGCAGTACTTC. The chain carries TRBV6-5 and TRBJ2-7; D is perhaps TRBD2 (5 bases). The V gene's germline CDR1 is MNHEY and CDR2 SVGAGI. The CDR3 contains 11 residues. Between the trimmed V and J ends, which lost 6 bases and 6 bases, there was a span of 9 bases.